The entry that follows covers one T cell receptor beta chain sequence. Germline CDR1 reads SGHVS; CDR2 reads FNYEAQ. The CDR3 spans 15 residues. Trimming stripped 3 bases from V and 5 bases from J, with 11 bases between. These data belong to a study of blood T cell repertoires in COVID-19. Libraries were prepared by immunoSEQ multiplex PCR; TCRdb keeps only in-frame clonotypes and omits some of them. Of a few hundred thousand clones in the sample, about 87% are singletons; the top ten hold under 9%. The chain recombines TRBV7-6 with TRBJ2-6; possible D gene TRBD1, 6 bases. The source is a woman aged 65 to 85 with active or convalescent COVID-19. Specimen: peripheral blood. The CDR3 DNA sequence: TGTGCCAGCAGCTTGCAACAGGGAAGGGCCAACGTCCTGACTTTC. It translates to CASSLQQGRANVLTF.